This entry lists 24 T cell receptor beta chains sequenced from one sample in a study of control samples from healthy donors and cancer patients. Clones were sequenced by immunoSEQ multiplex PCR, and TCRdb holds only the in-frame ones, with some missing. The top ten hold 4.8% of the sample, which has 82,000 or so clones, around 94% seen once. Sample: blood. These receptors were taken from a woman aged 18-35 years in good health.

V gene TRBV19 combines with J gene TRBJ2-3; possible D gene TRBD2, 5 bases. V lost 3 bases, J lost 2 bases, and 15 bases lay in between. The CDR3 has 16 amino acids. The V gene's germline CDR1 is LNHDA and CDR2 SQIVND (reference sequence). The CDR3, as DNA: TGTGCCAGTAGTATGATAGGGAGACCCAACACAGATACGCAGTATTTT. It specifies CASSMIGRPNTDTQYF.

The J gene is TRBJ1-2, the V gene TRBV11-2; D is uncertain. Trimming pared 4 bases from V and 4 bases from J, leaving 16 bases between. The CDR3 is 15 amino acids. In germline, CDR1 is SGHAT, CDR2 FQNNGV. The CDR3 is CASSSNRMKFYGYTF. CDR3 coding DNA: TGTGCCAGCAGCTCGAACCGTATGAAATTCTATGGCTACACCTTC. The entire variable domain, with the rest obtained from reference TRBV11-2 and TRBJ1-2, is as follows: EAGVAQSPRYKIIEKRQSVAFWCNPISGHATLYWYQQILGQGPKLLIQFQNNGVVDDSQLPKDRFSAERLKGVDSTLKIQPAKLEDSAVYLCASSSNRMKFYGYTFGSGTRLTVV.

The CDR3 DNA reads as TGCGCCAGCAGCTCAGTCCCGGGACAGGGGACGGATGAAAAACTGTTTTTT. Amino acid sequence: CASSSVPGQGTDEKLFF. The chain combines TRBV5-1 with TRBJ1-4, with 10 bases that match TRBD1. This CDR3 is 17 amino acids long. Trimming cost V 3 bases and J 6 bases; bases outside gene matches: 11. Germline V gene data show CDR1 as SGHRS and CDR2 as YFSETQ.

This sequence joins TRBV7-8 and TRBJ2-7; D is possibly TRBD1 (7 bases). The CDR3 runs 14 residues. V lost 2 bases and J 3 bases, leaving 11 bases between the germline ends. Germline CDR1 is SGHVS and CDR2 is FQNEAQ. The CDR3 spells CASSLNQGGYEQYF. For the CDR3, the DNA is TGTGCCAGCAGCTTAAACCAGGGGGGCTACGAGCAGTACTTC.

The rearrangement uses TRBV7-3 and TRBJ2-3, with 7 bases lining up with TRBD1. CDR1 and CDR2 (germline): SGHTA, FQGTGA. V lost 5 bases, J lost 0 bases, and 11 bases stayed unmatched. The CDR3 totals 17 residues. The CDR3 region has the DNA TGTGCCAGCAGCCTCAATCCGGGACAGCCTAGCACAGATACGCAGTATTTT. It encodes CASSLNPGQPSTDTQYF. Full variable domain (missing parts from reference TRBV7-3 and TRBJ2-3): GAGVSQTPSNKVTEKGKYVELRCDPISGHTALYWYRQSLGQGPEFLIYFQGTGAADDSGLPNDRFFAVRPEGSVSTLKIQRTERGDSAVYLCASSLNPGQPSTDTQYFGPGTRLTVL.

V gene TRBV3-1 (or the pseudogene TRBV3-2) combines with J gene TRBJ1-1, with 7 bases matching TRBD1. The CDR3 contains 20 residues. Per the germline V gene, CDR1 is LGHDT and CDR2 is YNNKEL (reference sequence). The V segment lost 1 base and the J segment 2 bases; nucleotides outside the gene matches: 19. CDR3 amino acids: CASSQVFVRATGTGNTEAFF. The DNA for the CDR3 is TGTGCCAGCAGCCAAGTGTTTGTCCGGGCGACAGGGACCGGTAACACTGAAGCTTTCTTT.

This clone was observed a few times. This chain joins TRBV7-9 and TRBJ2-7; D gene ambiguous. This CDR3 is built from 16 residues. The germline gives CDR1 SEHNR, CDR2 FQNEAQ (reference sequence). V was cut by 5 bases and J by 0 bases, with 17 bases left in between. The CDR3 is CASSPGGDFSSYEQYF. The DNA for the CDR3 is TGTGCCAGCAGCCCAGGTGGTGACTTTAGCTCCTACGAGCAGTACTTC. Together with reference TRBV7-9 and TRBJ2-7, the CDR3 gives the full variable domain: DTGVSQNPRHKITKRGQNVTFRCDPISEHNRLYWYRQTLGQGPEFLTYFQNEAQLEKSRLLSDRFSAERPKGSFSTLEIQRTEQGDSAMYLCASSPGGDFSSYEQYFGPGTRLTVT.

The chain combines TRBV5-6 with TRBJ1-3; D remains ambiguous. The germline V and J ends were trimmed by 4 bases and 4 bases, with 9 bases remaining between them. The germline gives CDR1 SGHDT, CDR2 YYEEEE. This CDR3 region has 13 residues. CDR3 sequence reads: CASSRVRGNTIYF. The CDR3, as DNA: TGTGCCAGCAGCCGAGTGAGGGGAAACACCATATATTTT.

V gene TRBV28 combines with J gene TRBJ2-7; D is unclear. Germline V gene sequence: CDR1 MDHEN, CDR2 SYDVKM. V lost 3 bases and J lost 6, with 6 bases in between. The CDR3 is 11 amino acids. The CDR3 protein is CASSLVREQYF. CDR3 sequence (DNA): TGTGCCAGCAGTTTGGTCCGCGAGCAGTACTTC. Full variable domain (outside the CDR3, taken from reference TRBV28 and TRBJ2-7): DVKVTQSSRYLVKRTGEKVFLECVQDMDHENMFWYRQDPGLGLRLIYFSYDVKMKEKGDIPEGYSVSREKKERFSLILESASTNQTSMYLCASSLVREQYFGPGTRLTVT.

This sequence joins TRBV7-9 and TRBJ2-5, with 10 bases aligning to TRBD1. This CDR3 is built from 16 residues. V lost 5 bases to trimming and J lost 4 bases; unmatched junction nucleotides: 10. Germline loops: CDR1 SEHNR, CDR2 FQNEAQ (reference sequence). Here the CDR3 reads CASSPRTGGFSETQYF. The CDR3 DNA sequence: TGTGCCAGCAGCCCCCGGACAGGGGGTTTTTCAGAGACCCAGTACTTC.

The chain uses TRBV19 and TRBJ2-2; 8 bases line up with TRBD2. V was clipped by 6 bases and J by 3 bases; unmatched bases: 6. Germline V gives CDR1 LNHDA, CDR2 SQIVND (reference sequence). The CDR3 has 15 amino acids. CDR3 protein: CASRRGVTDTGELFF. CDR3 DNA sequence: TGTGCCAGTAGGCGGGGGGTTACGGACACCGGGGAGCTGTTTTTT.

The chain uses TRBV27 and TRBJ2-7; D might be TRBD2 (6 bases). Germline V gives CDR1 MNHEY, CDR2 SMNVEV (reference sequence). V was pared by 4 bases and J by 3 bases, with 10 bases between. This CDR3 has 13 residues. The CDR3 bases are TGTGCCAGCAGTTGTCGGGGGTGCTACGAGCAGTACTTC. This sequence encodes CASSCRGCYEQYF.

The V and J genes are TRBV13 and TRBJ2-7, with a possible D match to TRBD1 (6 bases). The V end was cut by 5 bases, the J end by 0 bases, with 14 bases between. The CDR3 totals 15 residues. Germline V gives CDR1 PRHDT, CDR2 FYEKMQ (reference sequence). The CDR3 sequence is CASSDGGIHSYEQYF. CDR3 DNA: TGTGCCAGCAGCGATGGGGGCATCCACTCCTACGAGCAGTACTTC.

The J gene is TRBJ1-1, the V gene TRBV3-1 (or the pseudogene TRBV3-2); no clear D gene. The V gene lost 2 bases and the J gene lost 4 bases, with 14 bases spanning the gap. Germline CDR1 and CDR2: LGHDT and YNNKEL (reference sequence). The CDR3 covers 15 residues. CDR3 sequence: CASSQSRAASTEAFF. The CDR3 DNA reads TGTGCCAGCAGCCAATCACGGGCAGCTTCCACTGAAGCTTTCTTT.

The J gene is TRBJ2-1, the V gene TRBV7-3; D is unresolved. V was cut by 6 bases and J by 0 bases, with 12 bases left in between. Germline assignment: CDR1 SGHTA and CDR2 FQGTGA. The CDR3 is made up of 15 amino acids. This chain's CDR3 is CASSSEQISYNEQFF. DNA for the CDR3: TGTGCCAGCAGTTCAGAGCAGATCTCCTACAATGAGCAGTTCTTC.

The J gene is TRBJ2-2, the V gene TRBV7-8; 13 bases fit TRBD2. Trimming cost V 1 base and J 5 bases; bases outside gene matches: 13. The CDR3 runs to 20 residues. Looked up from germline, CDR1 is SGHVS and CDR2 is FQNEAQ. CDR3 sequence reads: CASSLVGTSGTNRRTGELFF. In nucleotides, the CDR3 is TGTGCCAGCAGCTTAGTCGGGACTAGCGGGACCAACCGACGGACCGGGGAGCTGTTTTTT.

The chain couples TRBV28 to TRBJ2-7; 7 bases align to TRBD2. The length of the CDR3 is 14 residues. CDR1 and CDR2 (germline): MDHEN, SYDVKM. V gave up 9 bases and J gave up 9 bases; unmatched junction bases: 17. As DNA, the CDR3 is TGTGCCAGTGGGGGAGGGACTGTACGGGTCGGGCAGTACTTC. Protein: CASGGGTVRVGQYF.

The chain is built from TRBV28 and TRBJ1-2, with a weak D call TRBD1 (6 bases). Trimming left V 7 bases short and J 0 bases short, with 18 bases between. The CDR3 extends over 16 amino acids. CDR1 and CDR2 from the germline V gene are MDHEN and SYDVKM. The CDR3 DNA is TGTGCCAGCACTCCAATAATCAGGGGCCCTAACTATGGCTACACCTTC. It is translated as CASTPIIRGPNYGYTF.

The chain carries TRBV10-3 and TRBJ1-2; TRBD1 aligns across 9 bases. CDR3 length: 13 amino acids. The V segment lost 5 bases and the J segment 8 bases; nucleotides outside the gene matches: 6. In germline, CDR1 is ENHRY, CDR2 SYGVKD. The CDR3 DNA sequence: TGTGCCATCAGTCCGGGACAGGGCCCCGGCTACACCTTC. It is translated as CAISPGQGPGYTF.

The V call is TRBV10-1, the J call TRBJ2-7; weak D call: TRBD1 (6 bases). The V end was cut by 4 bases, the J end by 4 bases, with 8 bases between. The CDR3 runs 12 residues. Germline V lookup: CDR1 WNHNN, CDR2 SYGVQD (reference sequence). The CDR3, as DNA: TGCGCCAGCAGTGCCCAGGGGTACGAGCAGTACTTC. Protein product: CASSAQGYEQYF.

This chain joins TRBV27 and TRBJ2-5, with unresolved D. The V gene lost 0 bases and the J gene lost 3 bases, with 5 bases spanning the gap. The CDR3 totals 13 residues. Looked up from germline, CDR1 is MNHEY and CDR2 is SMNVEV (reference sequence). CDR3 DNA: TGTGCCAGCAGTTTATCGGGCAAAGAGACCCAGTACTTC. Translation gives CASSLSGKETQYF.

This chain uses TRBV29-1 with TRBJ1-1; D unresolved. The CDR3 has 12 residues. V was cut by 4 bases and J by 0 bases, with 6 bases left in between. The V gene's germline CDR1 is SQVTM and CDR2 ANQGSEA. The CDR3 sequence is CSVATMNTEAFF. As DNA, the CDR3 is TGCAGCGTTGCCACCATGAACACTGAAGCTTTCTTT.

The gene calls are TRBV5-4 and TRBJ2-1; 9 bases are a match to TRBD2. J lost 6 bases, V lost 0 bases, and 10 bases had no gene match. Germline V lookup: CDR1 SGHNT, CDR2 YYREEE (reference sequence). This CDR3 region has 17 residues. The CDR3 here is CASSLVGGGLATNEQFF. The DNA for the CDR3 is TGTGCCAGCAGCTTGGTAGGTGGGGGACTAGCAACCAATGAGCAGTTCTTC.

The CDR3 sequence: CASHGPITGRVPWGYTF. DNA of the CDR3: TGTGCCAGCCACGGACCTATCACGGGACGGGTTCCTTGGGGCTACACCTTC. The chain combines TRBV25-1 with TRBJ1-2; the D gene is possibly TRBD1 (5 bases). V was cut by 8 bases and J by 8 bases, with 30 bases left in between. CDR1 and CDR2 (germline): MGHDK, SYGVNS. CDR3 size: 17 residues.